This T cell receptor (beta chain) was retrieved from a study of blood T cell repertoires in COVID-19. Authors' data handling: Scientists estimated how many nucleated cells there were by amplifying reference gene primers. Method: immunoSEQ multiplex PCR; TCRdb's copy keeps in-frame clones and lacks some. For V, J and clone size, that table is used; D and trimming come from the DNA. Of about 220,000 clones in the sample, 83% are singletons; the top ten hold 4.5% to 5%. Deletions cut 1 base from V and 4 bases from J, with 7 bases between. This CDR3 has 13 amino acids. Clinical history reported by participants formed the basis on which cohorts were assigned. In the 2 weeks before study entry, exposed participants met a COVID-19 case, which was PCR-confirmed or clinician-diagnosed.

This rearrangement joins TRBV12-3 or TRBV12-4 to TRBJ1-2, with D maybe TRBD1 (5 bases). This receptor was obtained from a woman aged 50 to 65 who had been exposed to COVID-19. Sequencing input: PBMCs or T cells enriched from blood (not recorded which). CDR3 residues: CASSLGGGYGYTF. The DNA for the CDR3 is TGTGCCAGCAGTTTAGGGGGGGGCTATGGCTACACCTTC.